This TCR beta chain is from a study of response to subunit inactivated influenza vaccine. Broader study findings: The study's authors posited that every seasonal influenza vaccination enlists few new T cells.

CDR1 is DFQATT and CDR2 is SNEGSKA in the germline V gene (reference sequence). The CDR3 consists of 14 residues. Trimming at V came to 6 bases and at J to 2 bases, leaving 6 bases not matched to a gene. Only a few counts were recorded for this clonotype. Its specificity is unknown. MiXCR was run by TCRdb on the RT-PCR reads, yielding one entry per CDR3 protein. The profile shows about 520,000 distinct CDR3 sequences, roughly 23% of them singletons. V and J are TRBV20-1 and TRBJ1-2; 10 bases are shared with TRBD1. The starting material was CD4+ T cells sorted from PBMCs, obtained around 5 days after vaccination. The receptor's source is a man aged 50 to 60 who received an inactivated influenza vaccine. The CDR3, as DNA: TGCAGTGCCCCTGGACAGGGGGAAAACTATGGCTACACCTTC. It yields the protein CSAPGQGENYGYTF.